The 31 T cell receptor beta chains below were found in one sample sequenced in a study of OX40 agonist ivuxolimab in advanced cancers. The data were produced by immunoSEQ multiplex PCR, yet TCRdb's version contains in-frame clones alone and is incomplete. Of about 68,000 clones listed, approximately 80% are singletons. The sequencing used CD4+ or CD8+ T cells sorted from blood, collected in a trial of the OX40 agonist ivuxolimab. These receptors were collected from an adult with an advanced solid tumor such as melanoma, head and neck, liver or kidney cancer.

The chain combines TRBV19 with TRBJ2-1; 7 bases match TRBD1. V shed 3 bases, J shed 8 bases, and the junction held 10 bases outside the gene matches. This CDR3 comprises 15 residues. Germline lookup yields CDR1 LNHDA and CDR2 SQIVND (reference sequence). For the CDR3, the DNA is TGTGCCAGTAGTATTGACAGGGCATACGGCGATGAGCAGTTCTTC. It specifies CASSIDRAYGDEQFF.

CDR3 DNA sequence: TGTGCCACTCTGGACAGGGGCGTTGAAAAACTGTTTTTT. Translating gives CATLDRGVEKLFF. The chain combines TRBV6-6 with TRBJ1-4; 9 nucleotides match TRBD1. The CDR3 covers 13 residues. Losses at the gene ends were 10 bases for V and 7 bases for J; bases not matched to a gene: 7. CDR1 and CDR2 (germline): MNHNY, SVGAGI (reference sequence).

This sequence joins TRBV29-1 and TRBJ1-4, with D tentatively TRBD1 (6 bases). Germline V CDR1 and CDR2: SQVTM, ANQGSEA. The CDR3 extends over 11 amino acids. The ends were cut back, 3 bases at V and 8 bases at J, with 7 bases in the middle. CDR3 amino acids: CSVDQGEKLFF. CDR3 sequence (DNA): TGCAGCGTTGATCAGGGGGAAAAACTGTTTTTT.

This chain uses TRBV6-5 with TRBJ1-1; unclear D gene. The V gene lost 6 bases and the J gene lost 1 base, with 9 bases spanning the gap. Germline V lookup: CDR1 MNHEY, CDR2 SVGAGI. This CDR3 comprises 13 residues. The CDR3 is CASSKLQNTEAFF. The DNA for the CDR3 is TGTGCCAGCAGCAAGTTACAGAACACTGAAGCTTTCTTT.

V and J are TRBV19 and TRBJ2-5; a possible D gene is TRBD1 (6 bases). Trimming removed 1 base at V and 4 bases at J, with 7 bases between. CDR1 and CDR2 from the germline V gene are LNHDA and SQIVND (reference sequence). The CDR3 runs 13 residues. The CDR3 here is CASSIGRGETQYF. In DNA form, the CDR3 reads TGTGCCAGTAGTATAGGCAGGGGAGAGACCCAGTACTTC.

This clone was detected only once. The CDR3: CASRDRGSLSGNTIYF. In DNA form, the CDR3 reads TGTGCCAGCAGAGACAGGGGATCCCTCTCTGGAAACACCATATATTTT. This rearrangement joins TRBV6-6 to TRBJ1-3; 8 nucleotides align to TRBD1. CDR1 is MNHNY, CDR2 SVGAGI, per germline (reference sequence). V was pared by 6 bases and J by 0 bases, with 7 bases of the junction left unmatched. The CDR3 runs to 16 residues.

The V gene is TRBV28, the J gene TRBJ2-5, with no clear D. The germline CDR1 and CDR2 sequences are MDHEN and SYDVKM. The V gene lost 3 bases and the J gene lost 2 bases, with 10 bases spanning the gap. The CDR3 extends over 14 amino acids. The CDR3 protein is CASSFGSRQETQYF. The CDR3, as DNA: TGTGCCAGCAGTTTTGGTAGCAGGCAAGAGACCCAGTACTTC.

This clone was observed a few times. The chain is built from TRBV9 and TRBJ2-1, with 9 nucleotides matching TRBD2. V dropped 0 bases and J dropped 5; count of bases not matched to a gene: 12. The CDR3 is 18 residues long. CDR1 and CDR2 from the germline V gene are SGDLS and YYNGEE. Here the CDR3 DNA reads TGTGCCAGCAGCGTAGGCGGGGGAGGGACTAGCCGCGACAATGAGCAGTTCTTC. Residues: CASSVGGGGTSRDNEQFF.

This clone came up a few times. This chain connects TRBV10-3 to TRBJ2-7; D gene uncertain. This CDR3 region has 12 residues. Germline V gene data show CDR1 as ENHRY and CDR2 as SYGVKD. Trimming cost V 4 bases and J 3 bases, with 7 bases left between them. CDR3 in amino acids: CAISGTDYEQYF. DNA of the CDR3: TGTGCCATCAGTGGGACGGACTACGAGCAGTACTTC.

CDR3 in amino acids: CASSPADRFYSYEQYF. The CDR3 DNA follows: TGTGCCAGCTCACCCGCAGACAGGTTTTACTCCTACGAGCAGTACTTC. The rearrangement links TRBV18 to TRBJ2-7, with D possibly matching TRBD1 (6 bases). V gave up 3 bases and J gave up 0 bases, with 15 bases separating them. CDR1 and CDR2 (germline): KGHSH, LQKENI. This CDR3 is built from 16 residues.

This sequence joins TRBV11-2 and TRBJ1-5; D perhaps matches TRBD1 (6 bases). This CDR3 region has 15 residues. Trimming left V 0 bases short and J 6 bases short, with 12 bases between. Per germline, CDR1 SGHAT and CDR2 FQNNGV. The CDR3 spells CASSLEGGEGQPQHF. In DNA, the CDR3 is TGTGCCAGCAGCTTAGAAGGGGGAGAGGGTCAGCCCCAGCATTTT.

The V call is TRBV5-1, the J call TRBJ1-1; D not resolved. Germline lookup yields CDR1 SGHRS and CDR2 YFSETQ. The V gene lost 5 bases and the J gene lost 3 bases, with 17 bases spanning the gap. This CDR3 region has 15 residues. The CDR3 reads CASSPAAGSHTEAFF. CDR3 coding DNA: TGCGCCAGCAGTCCCGCGGCAGGTTCTCACACTGAAGCTTTCTTT.

The rearrangement uses TRBV7-9 and TRBJ2-3, with 15 bases matching TRBD2. V dropped 5 bases and J dropped 2; count of bases not matched to a gene: 8. This CDR3 spans 18 amino acids. The germline V gene encodes CDR1 SEHNR and CDR2 FQNEAQ (reference sequence). The CDR3 sequence is CASSIGLAGGLNTDTQYF. CDR3 coding DNA: TGTGCCAGCAGCATCGGACTAGCGGGGGGGCTAAACACAGATACGCAGTATTTT.

The rearrangement joins TRBV20-1 to TRBJ1-2; D is uncertain. This CDR3 comprises 8 residues. The germline gives CDR1 DFQATT, CDR2 SNEGSKA (reference sequence). The V end was cut by 1 base, the J end by 14 bases, with 5 bases between. This CDR3 reads CSARAGTF. The CDR3 nucleotides read TGCAGTGCTAGAGCGGGGACCTTC.

The chain links TRBV18 to TRBJ2-3; TRBD1 matches at 8 bases. Unmatched junction bases numbered 3, after V lost 3 bases and J lost 1 base. Germline lookup yields CDR1 KGHSH and CDR2 LQKENI. The CDR3 has 15 amino acids. CDR3 nucleotides: TGTGCCAGCTCACCCGGACAGGGTCGCACAGATACGCAGTATTTT. Protein: CASSPGQGRTDTQYF.

The CDR3 coding sequence is TGTGCCAGCAGCCCGTGGGACAGCCTTAATGAAAAACTGTTTTTT. It encodes CASSPWDSLNEKLFF. This chain joins TRBV11-2 and TRBJ1-4; TRBD1 matches 7 bases. CDR1 is SGHAT and CDR2 is FQNNGV in the germline V gene. V dropped 5 bases and J dropped 4; count of bases not matched to a gene: 7. This CDR3 has 15 residues.

V gene TRBV6-1 combines with J gene TRBJ2-3; tentatively, D is TRBD1 (6 bases). Germline V lookup: CDR1 MNHNS, CDR2 SASEGT. V lost 4 bases to trimming and J lost 0 bases, with 11 bases between them. CDR3 length: 15 residues. CDR3 sequence (DNA): TGTGCCAGCAGTGGTAACAGGGTTAGCACAGATACGCAGTATTTT. Its protein is CASSGNRVSTDTQYF.

This chain links TRBV11-3 with TRBJ2-5, with 7 bases lining up with TRBD2. The V gene's germline CDR1 is SGHNT and CDR2 YENEEA. Trimming took 5 bases from V and 6 from J; bases not matched to a gene: 12. This CDR3 region has 15 residues. This CDR3 is CASSQNPGEGKTQYF. DNA of the CDR3: TGTGCCAGCAGCCAAAACCCGGGGGAGGGAAAGACCCAGTACTTC.

The J gene is TRBJ1-2, the V gene TRBV19; the D is unclear. This CDR3 is built from 16 residues. Trimming shortened V by 0 bases and J by 3 bases, and 14 bases separated the two germline ends. From germline, CDR1 is LNHDA and CDR2 SQIVND (reference sequence). The CDR3 nucleotides read TGTGCCAGTAGTATAGATCCCGGACGGAGTTACTATGGCTACACCTTC. The encoded protein is CASSIDPGRSYYGYTF.

The chain employs TRBV28 and TRBJ2-7; no clear D. V was trimmed by 1 base and J by 2 bases, leaving 6 bases between them. In germline, CDR1 is MDHEN, CDR2 SYDVKM. The CDR3 totals 13 residues. The DNA for the CDR3 is TGTGCCAGCAGTTTATCGCAGCCCTACGAGCAGTACTTC. It is translated as CASSLSQPYEQYF.

This chain joins TRBV5-4 and TRBJ2-7; 7 bases map to TRBD1. Germline V gives CDR1 SGHNT, CDR2 YYREEE (reference sequence). The CDR3 spans 15 residues. Losses at the gene ends were 4 bases for V and 0 bases for J; bases not matched to a gene: 7. This CDR3 reads CASSLDRALSYEQYF. The CDR3 coding sequence is TGTGCCAGCAGCCTTGACAGGGCTCTCTCCTACGAGCAGTACTTC.

The V and J genes are TRBV2 and TRBJ2-5; TRBD1 matches 7 bases. This CDR3 has 13 amino acids. Germline values: CDR1 SNHLY, CDR2 FYNNEI. V was pared by 6 bases and J by 3 bases, with 4 bases of the junction left unmatched. DNA of the CDR3: TGTGCCAGCAGGGGGGACAGTGAAGAGACCCAGTACTTC. Translated: CASRGDSEETQYF.

The CDR3 region is CSVGGQPSTDTQYF. Written as DNA, the CDR3 is TGCAGCGTGGGCGGACAGCCTAGCACAGATACGCAGTATTTT. This sequence joins TRBV29-1 and TRBJ2-3; a weak D match, TRBD1 (6 bases). This CDR3 is built from 14 residues. The germline V and J ends were trimmed by 6 bases and 0 bases, with 13 bases remaining between them. The germline gives CDR1 SQVTM, CDR2 ANQGSEA.

Here the CDR3 DNA reads TGTGCCAGCAGCTCAGCGCAAGAGACCCAGTACTTC. Protein sequence: CASSSAQETQYF. V gene TRBV11-1 combines with J gene TRBJ2-5; D ambiguous. CDR3 size: 12 residues. Trimming stripped 4 bases from V and 2 bases from J, with 5 bases between. CDR1 and CDR2 (germline): SGHAT, FQDESV (reference sequence). Based on the CDR3 plus reference TRBV11-1 and TRBJ2-5, the full variable domain is EAEVAQSPRYKITEKSQAVAFWCDPISGHATLYWYRQILGQGPELLVQFQDESVVDDSQLPKDRFSAERLKGVDSTLKIQPAELGDSAMYLCASSSAQETQYFGPGTRLLVL.

V usage is TRBV7-6 and J usage is TRBJ2-2; D gene uncertain. Looked up from germline, CDR1 is SGHVS and CDR2 is FNYEAQ. V was trimmed by 5 bases and J by 1 base, leaving 5 bases between them. The CDR3 extends over 13 amino acids. The CDR3 nucleotides are TGTGCCAGCAGCCCTCTGAACACCGGGGAGCTGTTTTTT. This gives the protein CASSPLNTGELFF.

CDR3 in amino acids: CASSQGDTEAFF. DNA of the CDR3: TGTGCCAGCAGTCAGGGGGACACTGAAGCTTTCTTT. The rearrangement uses TRBV6-5 and TRBJ1-1; TRBD1 agrees at 7 bases. Germline V lookup: CDR1 MNHEY, CDR2 SVGAGI. The CDR3 has 12 amino acids. With V trimmed by 5 bases and J by 3 bases, 0 bases remained unmatched.

The chain joins TRBV7-2 to TRBJ2-3, with D unclear. The germline CDR1 and CDR2 sequences are SGHTA and FQGNSA. CDR3 length equals 13 residues. Trimming shortened V by 2 bases and J by 3 bases, and 6 bases separated the two germline ends. CDR3 in DNA: TGTGCCAGCAGCTTATGGTTGACAGATACGCAGTATTTT. As protein: CASSLWLTDTQYF. The entire variable domain, with the rest obtained from reference TRBV7-2 and TRBJ2-3, is as follows: GAGVSQSPSNKVTEKGKDVELRCDPISGHTALYWYRQSLGQGLEFLIYFQGNSAPDKSGLPSDRFSAERTGGSVSTLTIQRTQQEDSAVYLCASSLWLTDTQYFGPGTRLTVL.

V and J are TRBV27 and TRBJ2-7; possibly TRBD1 for D (7 bases). CDR1 and CDR2 (germline): MNHEY, SMNVEV (reference sequence). Deletions cut 2 bases from V and 2 bases from J, with 19 bases between. The CDR3 totals 17 residues. The CDR3 DNA reads as TGTGCCAGCAGTTTAAAACGCCAGGGGGGTACCACCTACGAGCAGTACTTC. Encoded protein: CASSLKRQGGTTYEQYF.

The chain couples TRBV6-4 to TRBJ2-3; TRBD2 matches at 9 bases. This CDR3 has 13 amino acids. Germline V gene data show CDR1 as MRHNA and CDR2 as SNTAGT. V dropped 3 bases and J dropped 5; count of bases not matched to a gene: 0. The CDR3 DNA sequence: TGTGCCAGCAGTGAACTAGCGGGAGATACGCAGTATTTT. Residues: CASSELAGDTQYF.

The chain combines TRBV6-6 with TRBJ1-3; no clear D. V was shortened by 2 bases and J by 4 bases, with 12 bases between the two germline ends. Germline CDR1 and CDR2: MNHNY and SVGAGI (reference sequence). The CDR3 sequence is 15 residues long. The CDR3 loop is CASSYEGSKGNTIYF. The CDR3 DNA sequence: TGTGCCAGCAGTTACGAGGGCAGTAAGGGAAACACCATATATTTT.

The chain links TRBV27 to TRBJ2-4; a possible D gene is TRBD2 (5 bases). The V gene lost 2 bases and the J gene lost 8 bases, with 16 bases spanning the gap. Germline-derived CDR1 and CDR2 are MNHEY and SMNVEV (reference sequence). The CDR3 is made up of 15 amino acids. CDR3 DNA sequence: TGTGCCAGCAGTTTAACCGGGGAAACGTCCTACATTCAGTACTTC. It codes for CASSLTGETSYIQYF.